This paragraph reports one TCR beta chain. V was trimmed by 4 bases and J by 3 bases, leaving 9 bases between them. Germline V gene data show CDR1 as KGHSY and CDR2 as FQNENV. This CDR3 is 13 amino acids long. These data belong to a study of blood T cell repertoires in COVID-19. The assay was immunoSEQ multiplex PCR, and TCRdb's table has in-frame clones only and misses some. The table has hundreds of thousands of clones, more than 65% seen once. The TCR was taken from a woman between 35 and 50 years old with active or convalescent COVID-19. The gene calls are TRBV16 and TRBJ1-1; D unclear. Sequenced sample: peripheral blood. The CDR3 protein is CASSLRRDTEAFF. The CDR3 bases are TGTGCCAGCAGCCTTAGAAGAGACACTGAAGCTTTCTTT. Looking up the rest from reference TRBV16 and TRBJ1-1 gives the full variable domain: GEEVAQTPKHLVRGEGQKAKLYCAPIKGHSYVFWYQQVLKNEFKFLISFQNENVFDETGMPKERFSAKCLPNSPCSLEIQATKLEDSAVYFCASSLRRDTEAFFGQGTRLTVV.